This entry lists 2 T cell receptor beta chains sequenced from one sample in a study of PD-L1 blockade in urothelial cancer. Time point of the sample: pretreatment peripheral blood. Repertoires were generated with immunoSEQ multiplex PCR, while TCRdb's copy carries only in-frame clones and drops some. Of about 86,000 clones in the sample, approximately 81% were seen once. Source: PBMCs, taken around atezolizumab (anti-PD-L1) treatment. All receptors come from a man aged 60 to 69 with urothelial cancer.

V usage is TRBV6-5 and J usage is TRBJ2-5; 7 nucleotides match TRBD2. The CDR3 consists of 15 residues. Germline CDR1 reads MNHEY; CDR2 reads SVGAGI. Trimming took 0 bases from V and 2 from J; bases not matched to a gene: 3. CDR3 sequence: CASSYSPSGQETQYF. The CDR3 bases are TGTGCCAGCAGTTACTCGCCTAGCGGACAAGAGACCCAGTACTTC.

This chain links TRBV11-2 with TRBJ1-1; D is unclear. Germline V lookup: CDR1 SGHAT, CDR2 FQNNGV. Deletions cut 7 bases from V and 6 bases from J, with 18 bases between. This CDR3 contains 14 residues. CDR3 amino acids: CASKLNQATAEAFF. The DNA for the CDR3 is TGTGCCAGCAAACTAAATCAAGCGACGGCTGAAGCTTTCTTT.